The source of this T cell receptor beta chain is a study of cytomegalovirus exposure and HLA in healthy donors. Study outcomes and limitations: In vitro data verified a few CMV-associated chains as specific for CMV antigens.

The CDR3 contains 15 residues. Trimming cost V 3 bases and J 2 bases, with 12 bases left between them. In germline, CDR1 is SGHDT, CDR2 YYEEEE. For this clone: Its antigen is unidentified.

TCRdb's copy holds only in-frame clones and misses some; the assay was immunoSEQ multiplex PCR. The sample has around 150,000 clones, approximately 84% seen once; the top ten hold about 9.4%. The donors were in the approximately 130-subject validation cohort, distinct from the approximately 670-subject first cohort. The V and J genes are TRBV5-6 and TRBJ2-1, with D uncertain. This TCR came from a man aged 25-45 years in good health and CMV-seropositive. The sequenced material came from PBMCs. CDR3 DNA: TGTGCCAGCAGCTCTGGGTCGGAGCCCTACAATGAGCAGTTCTTC. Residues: CASSSGSEPYNEQFF.